One and the same sample provided the 21 T cell receptor beta chains below, sequenced in a study of T cell responses to AZD1222 COVID-19 vaccine. Here immunoSEQ multiplex PCR was the method, and the copy in TCRdb shows in-frame clones only, minus some. Altogether 110,000 to 150,000 clones are present, under 95% being singletons, with the ten largest covering 1.9%. The sample was peripheral blood, taken 28 days after the second AZD1222 dose. The receptor set was obtained from an adult who received the AZD1222 COVID-19 vaccine.

This clone was recorded once. The V call is TRBV27, the J call TRBJ1-4; D may be TRBD1 (6 bases). Looked up from germline, CDR1 is MNHEY and CDR2 is SMNVEV (reference sequence). The CDR3 has 17 amino acids. Trimming stripped 5 bases from V and 0 bases from J, with 16 bases between. CDR3 in amino acids: CASSPRGPKATNEKLFF. The DNA for the CDR3 is TGTGCCAGCAGTCCCCGGGGGCCGAAGGCAACTAATGAAAAACTGTTTTTT. Variable domain in full (rest from reference TRBV27 and TRBJ1-4): EAQVTQNPRYLITVTGKKLTVTCSQNMNHEYMSWYRQDPGLGLRQIYYSMNVEVTDKGDVPEGYKVSRKEKRNFPLILESPSPNQTSLYFCASSPRGPKATNEKLFFGSGTQLSVL.

V usage is TRBV2 and J usage is TRBJ1-5, with 8 positions matching TRBD1. In germline, CDR1 is SNHLY, CDR2 FYNNEI. CDR3 length equals 14 residues. The V gene end was trimmed by 6 bases and the J gene end by 6 bases; junction bases not matched to a gene: 7. The CDR3 is CASSPGQGGQPQHF. The CDR3 DNA reads TGTGCCAGCAGCCCCGGACAGGGCGGTCAGCCCCAGCATTTT.

The genes are TRBV4-1 and TRBJ2-1; D gene unclear. This CDR3 spans 14 amino acids. The V end was cut by 4 bases, the J end by 9 bases, with 16 bases between. Germline CDR1 MGHRA, CDR2 YSYEKL. This CDR3 is CASSPPGPAGEQFF. In nucleotides, the CDR3 is TGCGCCAGCAGCCCCCCTGGACCCGCTGGTGAGCAGTTCTTC.

V and J are TRBV10-2 and TRBJ2-7; 10 nucleotides agree with TRBD2. Unmatched junction bases numbered 4, after V lost 3 bases and J lost 2 bases. The CDR3 is 15 residues long. Looked up from germline, CDR1 is WSHSY and CDR2 is SAAADI. For the CDR3, the DNA is TGCGCCAGCAGTGAACGACTAGCGGGCACCTACGAGCAGTACTTC. Residues: CASSERLAGTYEQYF.

This clone appeared a single time. This rearrangement joins TRBV3-1 (or the pseudogene TRBV3-2) to TRBJ2-2, with D tentatively TRBD1 (6 bases). This CDR3 comprises 15 residues. With 4 bases removed from V and 5 bases from J, the gap between germline ends came to 14 bases. Germline V CDR1 and CDR2: LGHDT, YNNKEL (reference sequence). The chain's CDR3 is CASSLPTGATGELFF. The CDR3, as DNA: TGTGCCAGCAGCCTACCGACAGGAGCAACCGGGGAGCTGTTTTTT.

The chain employs TRBV7-6 and TRBJ1-1; D gene ambiguous. CDR1 and CDR2 from the germline V gene are SGHVS and FNYEAQ. Trimming left V 4 bases short and J 4 bases short, with 7 bases between. This CDR3 is built from 12 residues. CDR3 residues: CASSSIGTEAFF. The CDR3 region has the DNA TGTGCCAGCAGCTCTATCGGCACTGAAGCTTTCTTT.

In its sample, this clone was seen a few times. This chain connects TRBV7-2 to TRBJ1-2; 7 bases fit TRBD1. The CDR3 sequence is 15 residues long. Germline-derived CDR1 and CDR2 are SGHTA and FQGNSA. Trimming removed 5 bases from V and 0 bases from J; junction bases left unmatched: 6. CDR3 sequence: CASSHRTGANYGYTF. For the CDR3, the DNA is TGTGCCAGCAGCCATCGGACAGGAGCTAACTATGGCTACACCTTC.

The chain joins TRBV5-1 to TRBJ1-6; 10 positions agree with TRBD1. The germline V gene has CDR1 SGHRS and CDR2 YFSETQ. J was trimmed by 9 bases and V by 5 bases; bases with no gene match: 5. The CDR3 contains 14 residues. Written as DNA, the CDR3 is TGCGCCAGCAGGTCCGGGACAGGGGTTTCACCCCTCCACTTT. Translation: CASRSGTGVSPLHF.

J is TRBJ2-4 and V is TRBV2; 11 bases map to TRBD2. There are 16 residues in the CDR3. V lost 1 base, J lost 6 bases, and 5 bases stayed unmatched. Germline CDR1 and CDR2: SNHLY and FYNNEI. The CDR3 DNA is TGTGCCAGCAGTGAAGTACTAGCGGGAGCGGGAAACATTCAGTACTTC. Translating it yields CASSEVLAGAGNIQYF.

The V gene is TRBV7-3, the J gene TRBJ2-3; 11 bases are a match to TRBD1. Germline V CDR1 and CDR2: SGHTA, FQGTGA. The junction had 5 bases not matched to a gene; V was cut back by 5 bases and J by 4 bases. The CDR3 is 15 residues long. The CDR3 is CASSTRTGGADTQYF. CDR3 in DNA: TGTGCCAGCAGCACCCGGACAGGGGGCGCAGATACGCAGTATTTT.

The chain couples TRBV7-9 to TRBJ1-2; D not resolved. This CDR3 spans 14 amino acids. Trimming shortened V by 5 bases and J by 0 bases, and 10 bases separated the two germline ends. Germline V gene sequence: CDR1 SEHNR, CDR2 FQNEAQ (reference sequence). As DNA, the CDR3 is TGTGCCAGCAGCCTCAAGATAACTAACTATGGCTACACCTTC. The encoded protein is CASSLKITNYGYTF. The full variable domain, with the rest looked up from reference TRBV7-9 and TRBJ1-2, is DTGVSQNPRHKITKRGQNVTFRCDPISEHNRLYWYRQTLGQGPEFLTYFQNEAQLEKSRLLSDRFSAERPKGSFSTLEIQRTEQGDSAMYLCASSLKITNYGYTFGSGTRLTVV.

This chain connects TRBV9 to TRBJ2-5; D is possibly TRBD2 (6 bases). Germline CDR1 SGDLS, CDR2 YYNGEE. The CDR3 totals 17 residues. Deletions cut 3 bases from V and 1 base from J, with 19 bases between. CDR3 DNA sequence: TGTGCCAGCAGCGGAGGATCTATAGCGGAGCTCCAAGAGACCCAGTACTTC. Translated, it gives CASSGGSIAELQETQYF.

The chain combines TRBV7-3 with TRBJ2-5; possibly TRBD1 for D (5 bases). Germline V lookup: CDR1 SGHTA, CDR2 FQGTGA. CDR3 size: 13 residues. The V end lost 3 bases, the J end lost 2 bases, and 7 bases lay between the germline ends. The CDR3 bases are TGTGCCAGCAGCTTGGGGCCTCAAGAGACCCAGTACTTC. It translates to CASSLGPQETQYF.

The chain uses TRBV6-5 and TRBJ2-1; tentative D call: TRBD1 (5 bases). The CDR3 consists of 12 residues. V lost 7 bases and J lost 3, with 7 bases in between. CDR1 and CDR2 from the germline V gene are MNHEY and SVGAGI. CDR3 protein: CASKQVYNEQFF. The CDR3 DNA is TGTGCCAGCAAACAGGTCTACAATGAGCAGTTCTTC.

This clone was seen once. The CDR3 nucleotides read TGTGCCAGCAGCCTTATTAGTGGGGGCAGAACGACTGAAGCTTTCTTT. It yields the protein CASSLISGGRTTEAFF. The chain employs TRBV14 and TRBJ1-1; D possibly corresponds to TRBD1 (6 bases). This CDR3 spans 16 amino acids. Germline lookup yields CDR1 SGHDN and CDR2 FVKESK. V lost 4 bases to trimming and J lost 5 bases, with 20 bases between them.

The chain has TRBV9 and TRBJ1-1, with TRBD1 identical over 9 bases. CDR1 and CDR2 from the germline V gene are SGDLS and YYNGEE. The CDR3 loop spans 14 amino acids. J lost 4 bases, V lost 3 bases, and 4 bases had no gene match. Written as DNA, the CDR3 is TGTGCCAGCAGCGCCCGACAGGGGGGCACTGAAGCTTTCTTT. Translated: CASSARQGGTEAFF.

The J gene is TRBJ1-1, the V gene TRBV7-9; possibly TRBD1 for D (6 bases). The CDR3 spans 14 residues. V shed 5 bases and J shed 0 bases, with 10 bases lying between them. Looked up from germline, CDR1 is SEHNR and CDR2 is FQNEAQ (reference sequence). The CDR3 bases are TGTGCCAGCAGCCCGGACAGCCTGAACACTGAAGCTTTCTTT. Its protein is CASSPDSLNTEAFF.

In its sample, this clone was seen a few times. The chain recombines TRBV29-1 with TRBJ1-3; D is uncertain. Deletions cut 6 bases from V and 2 bases from J, with 11 bases between. The germline V gene has CDR1 SQVTM and CDR2 ANQGSEA. The CDR3 length is 13 residues. The DNA of the CDR3 is TGCAGCGTGGAACCAGGAACTGGAAACACCATATATTTT. Translated, it gives CSVEPGTGNTIYF.

The genes are TRBV27 and TRBJ2-7; 7 nucleotides agree with TRBD1. CDR3 length: 14 amino acids. The V and J ends lost 3 bases and 0 bases, in that order; junction bases with no gene match: 2. Germline-derived CDR1 and CDR2 are MNHEY and SMNVEV (reference sequence). Written as DNA, the CDR3 is TGTGCCAGCAGTTTGACAGGGCGCTCCTACGAGCAGTACTTC. This codes for CASSLTGRSYEQYF.

The V gene is TRBV18, the J gene TRBJ2-7; TRBD1 matches at 7 bases. Germline V CDR1 and CDR2: KGHSH, LQKENI. CDR3 length: 15 amino acids. V was clipped by 3 bases and J by 4 bases; unmatched bases: 9. CDR3 coding DNA: TGTGCCAGCTCACCCCGACAGGGTGGTATTTACGAGCAGTACTTC. Translated, it gives CASSPRQGGIYEQYF.

The chain joins TRBV12-3 or TRBV12-4 to TRBJ1-1, with a tentative D call TRBD1 (6 bases). V lost 7 bases and J 1 base, leaving 10 bases between the germline ends. The CDR3 extends over 13 amino acids. CDR3 nucleotide sequence: TGTGCCAGCACTGGCAGGGGGAACACTGAAGCTTTCTTT. This sequence encodes CASTGRGNTEAFF.